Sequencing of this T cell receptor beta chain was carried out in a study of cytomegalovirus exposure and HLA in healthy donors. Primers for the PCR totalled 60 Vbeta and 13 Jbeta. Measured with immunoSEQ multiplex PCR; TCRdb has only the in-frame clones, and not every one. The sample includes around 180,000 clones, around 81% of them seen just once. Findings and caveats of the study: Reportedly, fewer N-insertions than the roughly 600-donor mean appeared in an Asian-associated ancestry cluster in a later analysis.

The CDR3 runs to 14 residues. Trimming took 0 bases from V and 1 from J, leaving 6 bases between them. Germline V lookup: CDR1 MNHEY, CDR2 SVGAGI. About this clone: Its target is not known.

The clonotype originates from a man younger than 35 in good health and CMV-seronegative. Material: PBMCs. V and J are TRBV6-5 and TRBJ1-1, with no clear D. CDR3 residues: CASSYSYRNTEAFF. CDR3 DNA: TGTGCCAGCAGTTACTCGTACAGGAACACTGAAGCTTTCTTT.